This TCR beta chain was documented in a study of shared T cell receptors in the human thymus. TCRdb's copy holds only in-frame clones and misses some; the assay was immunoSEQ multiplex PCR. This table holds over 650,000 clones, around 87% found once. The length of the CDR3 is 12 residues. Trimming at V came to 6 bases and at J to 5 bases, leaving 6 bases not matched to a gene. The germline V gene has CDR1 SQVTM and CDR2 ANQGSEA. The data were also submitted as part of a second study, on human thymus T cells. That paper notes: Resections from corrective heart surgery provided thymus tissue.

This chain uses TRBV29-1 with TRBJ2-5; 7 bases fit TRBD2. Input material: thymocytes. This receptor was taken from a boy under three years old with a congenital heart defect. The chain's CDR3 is CSVRTRSETQYF. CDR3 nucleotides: TGCAGCGTGCGGACTAGATCGGAGACCCAGTACTTC.